A selection of T cell receptor beta chains follows, all from one sample in a study of T cells in Graves' hyperthyroidism and ophthalmopathy. TCRdb used MiXCR to reprocess the multiplex PCR reads, holding one entry per CDR3 protein. This repertoire shows approximately 490,000 distinct CDR3 sequences, under 25% found once; its top ten account for approximately 49%. The sample taken for sequencing was blood. The receptor set was obtained from a woman between 65 and 79 years old with Graves' ophthalmopathy. CDR3s include the opening cysteine and the closing phenylalanine or tryptophan. D genes are given only for firm matches. Size tells how often a clone was seen (once, few, many) or the class of an expanded clone, and some rows leave it out.

TRBV28	.	few	TRBJ1-1	TGTGCCAGCAGTTTAATGCAGGGTCTGAACACTGAAGCTTTCTTT	CASSLMQGLNTEAFF
TRBV5-1	TRBD1	few	TRBJ2-2	TGCGCCAGCAGCTCCACAACAGGGGGCACCGGGGAGCTGTTTTTT	CASSSTTGGTGELFF
TRBV12-3/TRBV12-4	TRBD1	.	TRBJ1-6	TGTGCCAGCAGTCCCCTCCGGGACAGGGGGAGTTCACCCCTCCACTTT	CASSPLRDRGSSPLHF
TRBV19	.	few	TRBJ1-5	TGTGCCAGTAGTATCTCCGGCCTCCGGGGCCAGCCCCAGCATTTT	CASSISGLRGQPQHF
TRBV10-3	.	.	TRBJ2-3	TGTGCCATCAGTGAGACAGGGTCGACAGATACGCAGTATTTT	CAISETGSTDTQYF
TRBV4-3	.	.	TRBJ1-1	TGCGCCAGCAGCCAAGCGAGACAGAACACTGAAGCTTTCTTT	CASSQARQNTEAFF
TRBV28	.	many	TRBJ1-5	TGTGCCAGCAGGTTGGCTTTTCATCAGCCCCAGCATTTT	CASRLAFHQPQHF
TRBV7-8	.	.	TRBJ2-2	TGTGCCAGCACCCAAGGGGGGGCGCGGTTCGCCGGGGAGCTGTTTTTT	CASTQGGARFAGELFF
TRBV11-2	.	few	TRBJ2-7	TGTGCCAACAGCTTAGAGTCGGGGGACTCCTACGAGCAGTACTTC	CANSLESGDSYEQYF
TRBV19	TRBD1	.	TRBJ1-2	TGTGCCAGTAGTAATTCCGGGACAGGGGTTATCTATGGCTACACCTTC	CASSNSGTGVIYGYTF